This T cell receptor (beta chain) was identified during a study of cytotoxic CD8 clonotypes in ibrutinib-treated CLL. General study results and limits: Sustained-remission and progressing patients' sampling times differed.

Profiling relied on immunoSEQ multiplex PCR, and the TCRdb table lists in-frame clones only, not all of them. The sample records some 140,000 clones, approximately 90% being singletons. To note about this clone: The antigen remains unidentified.

Looked up from germline, CDR1 is MDHEN and CDR2 is SYDVKM. This CDR3 is 19 amino acids long. Between the trimmed V and J ends, which lost 8 bases and 4 bases, there was a span of 27 bases. The rearrangement links TRBV28 to TRBJ2-6; D possibly corresponds to TRBD1 (6 bases). The material sequenced was PBMCs, taken after 12 months of ibrutinib treatment. This TCR came from a human donor with chronic lymphocytic leukemia. CDR3 amino acids: CASVLVPGHGSGGANVLTF. CDR3 DNA: TGTGCCAGCGTATTAGTTCCGGGACACGGTTCTGGGGGGGCCAACGTCCTGACTTTC.